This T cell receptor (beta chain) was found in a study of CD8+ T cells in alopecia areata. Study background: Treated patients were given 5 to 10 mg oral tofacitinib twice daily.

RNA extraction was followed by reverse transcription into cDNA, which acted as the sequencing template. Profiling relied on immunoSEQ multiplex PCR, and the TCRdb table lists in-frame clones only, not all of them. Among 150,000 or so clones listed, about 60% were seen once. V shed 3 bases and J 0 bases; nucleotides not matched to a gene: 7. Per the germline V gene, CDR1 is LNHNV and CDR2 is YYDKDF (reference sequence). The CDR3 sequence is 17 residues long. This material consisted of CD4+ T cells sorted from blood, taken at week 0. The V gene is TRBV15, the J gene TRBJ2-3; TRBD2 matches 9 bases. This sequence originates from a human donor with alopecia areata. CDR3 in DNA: TGTGCCACCAGCAGGTCGACAGGACTAGCGAGCACAGATACGCAGTATTTT. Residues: CATSRSTGLASTDTQYF. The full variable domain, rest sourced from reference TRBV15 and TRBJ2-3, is DAMVIQNPRYQVTQFGKPVTLSCSQTLNHNVMYWYQQKSSQAPKLLFHYYDKDFNNEADTPDNFQSRRPNTSFCFLDIRSPGLGDTAMYLCATSRSTGLASTDTQYFGPGTRLTVL.